This T cell receptor beta chain is from a study of blood T cell repertoires in COVID-19. Study information: Samples of COVID-19 (acute and convalescent) were obtained from the United States, Italy and Spain.

The CDR3 runs 13 residues. The V gene lost 7 bases and the J gene lost 8 bases, with 14 bases spanning the gap. Germline CDR1 and CDR2: MDHEN and SYDVKM. Authors' analysis steps: Using reference gene primer amplification, nucleated cell counts were estimated. Only in-frame clones appear in the TCRdb table, and some are missing; sequencing was by immunoSEQ multiplex PCR. V and J calls and clone size are copied from that table; D and trimming were computed from the DNA. This sample has under 400,000 clones, with 70% to 90% found just once. Enrollees, about 18 to 100 years old, lived in about two dozen US areas.

The J gene is TRBJ1-4, the V gene TRBV28, with TRBD1 as a possible D gene (6 bases). The sequence was obtained from a woman between 35 and 50 years old with acute COVID-19. Sequencing used PBMCs or T cells enriched from blood (not recorded which). The CDR3 sequence is CASIGGHWEKLFF. CDR3 sequence (DNA): TGTGCCAGCATCGGGGGGCATTGGGAAAAACTGTTTTTT.